The clone carrying this T cell receptor (beta chain) was seen repeatedly, ten times or more. Germline CDR1 is SQVTM and CDR2 is ANQGSEA. CDR3 length: 17 amino acids. The trim removed 3 bases at V and 5 bases at J, leaving 18 bases unmatched. These data are taken from a study of T cells in Graves' hyperthyroidism and ophthalmopathy. Researchers amplified the TCR beta CDR3 regions from RNA transcripts. The HTBI primer set was used in a first-round RT-PCR of the TCR CDR3. One entry per CDR3 protein results from TCRdb running MiXCR on the multiplex PCR reads. The data show approximately 300,000 distinct CDR3 sequences, 17% seen once.

V and J are TRBV29-1 and TRBJ1-2, with TRBD1 matching 7 bases. The receptor was derived from a woman aged 60-75 years with Graves' ophthalmopathy. Sequenced input: blood. The CDR3 DNA follows: TGCAGCGTTGATAATCTTGTTTCGGACAGGATCGGTTATGGCTACACCTTC. This sequence encodes CSVDNLVSDRIGYGYTF.